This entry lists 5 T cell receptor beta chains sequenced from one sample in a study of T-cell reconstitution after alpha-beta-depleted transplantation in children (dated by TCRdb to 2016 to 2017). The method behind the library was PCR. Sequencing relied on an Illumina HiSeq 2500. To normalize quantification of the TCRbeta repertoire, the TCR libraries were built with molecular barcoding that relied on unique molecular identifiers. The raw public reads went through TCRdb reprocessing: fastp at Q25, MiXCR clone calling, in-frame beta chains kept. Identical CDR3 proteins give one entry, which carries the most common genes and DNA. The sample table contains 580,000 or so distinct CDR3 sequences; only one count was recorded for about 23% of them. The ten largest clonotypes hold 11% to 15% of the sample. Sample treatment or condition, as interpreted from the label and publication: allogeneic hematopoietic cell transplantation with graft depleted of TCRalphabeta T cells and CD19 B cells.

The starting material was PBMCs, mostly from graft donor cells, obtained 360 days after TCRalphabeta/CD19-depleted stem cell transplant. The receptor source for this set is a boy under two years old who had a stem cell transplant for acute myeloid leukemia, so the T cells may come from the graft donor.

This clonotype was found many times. CDR3 nucleotide sequence: TGCAGCGTTGATCGGGGCGGATATGGCTACACCTTC. It specifies CSVDRGGYGYTF. V gene TRBV29-1 combines with J gene TRBJ1-2, with a tentative D call TRBD1 (5 bases). The CDR3 is made up of 12 amino acids. CDR1 is SQVTM and CDR2 is ANQGSEA in the germline V gene. V was trimmed by 3 bases and J by 5 bases, leaving 10 bases between them.

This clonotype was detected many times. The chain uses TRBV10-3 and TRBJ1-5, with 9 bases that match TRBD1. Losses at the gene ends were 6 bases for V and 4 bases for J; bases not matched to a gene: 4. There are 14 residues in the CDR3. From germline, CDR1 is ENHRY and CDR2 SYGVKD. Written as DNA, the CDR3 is TGTGCCATCAGCGTTGGGACAGGGAATCAGCCCCAGCATTTT. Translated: CAISVGTGNQPQHF.

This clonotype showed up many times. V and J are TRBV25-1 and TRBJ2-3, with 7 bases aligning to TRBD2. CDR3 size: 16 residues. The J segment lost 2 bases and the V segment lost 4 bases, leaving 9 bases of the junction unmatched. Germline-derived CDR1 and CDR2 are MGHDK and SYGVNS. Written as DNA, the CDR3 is TGTGCCAGCAGTGGGTTAGGGGACTATCTCACAGATACGCAGTATTTT. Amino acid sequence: CASSGLGDYLTDTQYF.

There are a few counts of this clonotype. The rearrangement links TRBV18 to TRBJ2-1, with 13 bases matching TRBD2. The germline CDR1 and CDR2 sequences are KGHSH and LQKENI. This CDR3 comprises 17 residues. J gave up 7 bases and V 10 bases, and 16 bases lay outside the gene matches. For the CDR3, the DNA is TGTGCCACCACGTATGACCCCCCACTAGCGGGGGGGAATGAGCAGTTCTTC. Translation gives CATTYDPPLAGGNEQFF. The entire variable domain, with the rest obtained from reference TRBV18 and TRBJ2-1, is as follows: NAGVMQNPRHLVRRRGQEARLRCSPMKGHSHVYWYRQLPEEGLKFMVYLQKENIIDESGMPKERFSAEFPKEGPSILRIQQVVRGDSAAYFCATTYDPPLAGGNEQFFGPGTRLTVL.

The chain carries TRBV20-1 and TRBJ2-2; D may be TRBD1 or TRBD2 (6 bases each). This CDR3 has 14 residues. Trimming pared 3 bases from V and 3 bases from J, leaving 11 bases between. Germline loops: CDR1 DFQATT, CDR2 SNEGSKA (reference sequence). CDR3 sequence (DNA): TGCAGTGCTAGCCCGGGGGCCCACACCGGGGAGCTGTTTTTT. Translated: CSASPGAHTGELFF.